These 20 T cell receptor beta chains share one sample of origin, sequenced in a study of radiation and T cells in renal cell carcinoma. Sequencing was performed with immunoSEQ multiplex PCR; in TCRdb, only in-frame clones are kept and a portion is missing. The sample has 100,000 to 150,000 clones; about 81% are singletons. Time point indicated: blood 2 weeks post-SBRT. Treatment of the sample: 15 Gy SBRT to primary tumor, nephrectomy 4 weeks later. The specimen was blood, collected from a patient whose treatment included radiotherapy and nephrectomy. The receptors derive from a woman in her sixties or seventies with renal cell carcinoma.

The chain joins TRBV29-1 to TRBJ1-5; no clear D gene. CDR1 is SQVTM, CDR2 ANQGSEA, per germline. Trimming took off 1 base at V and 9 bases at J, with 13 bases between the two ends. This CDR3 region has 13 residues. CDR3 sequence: CSVEATREGPQHF. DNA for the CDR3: TGCAGCGTTGAAGCAACACGGGAAGGGCCCCAGCATTTT.

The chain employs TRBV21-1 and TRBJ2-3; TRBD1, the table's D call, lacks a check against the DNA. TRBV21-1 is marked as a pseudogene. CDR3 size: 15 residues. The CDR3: CASSRSPQDTDTQYF. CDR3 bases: TGTGCCAGCAGTAGAAGTCCCCAGGATACAGATACGCAGTATTTT.

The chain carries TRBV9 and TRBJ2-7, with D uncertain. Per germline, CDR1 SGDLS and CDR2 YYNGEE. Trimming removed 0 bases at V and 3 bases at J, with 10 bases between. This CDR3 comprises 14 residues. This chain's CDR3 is CASSVEAPGYEQYF. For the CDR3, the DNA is TGTGCCAGCAGCGTAGAAGCTCCTGGCTACGAGCAGTACTTC.

The CDR3 DNA sequence: TGTGCCATCAGCTCCGGGACAGGACGAGACGAGCAGTACTTC. It encodes CAISSGTGRDEQYF. This sequence joins TRBV10-3 and TRBJ2-7; 8 bases match TRBD1. Germline CDR1 is ENHRY and CDR2 is SYGVKD. The CDR3 has 14 residues. Trimming removed 6 bases from V and 5 bases from J; junction bases left unmatched: 9.

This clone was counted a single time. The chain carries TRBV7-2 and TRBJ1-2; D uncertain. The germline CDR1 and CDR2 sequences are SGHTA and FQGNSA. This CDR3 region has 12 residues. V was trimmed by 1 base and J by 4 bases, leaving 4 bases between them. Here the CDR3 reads CASSLEGYGYTF. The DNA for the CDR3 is TGTGCCAGCAGCTTAGAAGGCTATGGCTACACCTTC.

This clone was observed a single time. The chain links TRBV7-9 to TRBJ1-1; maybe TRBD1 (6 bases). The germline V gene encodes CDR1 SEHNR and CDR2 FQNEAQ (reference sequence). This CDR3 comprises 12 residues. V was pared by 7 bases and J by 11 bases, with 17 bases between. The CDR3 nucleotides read TGTGCCAGCAACTCCCCCCGAGGGGGGGCTTTCTTT. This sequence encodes CASNSPRGGAFF.

The CDR3 nucleotides read TGTGCCAGCAGTTTAATAGGCTCTGGGGCCAACGTCCTGACTTTC. As protein: CASSLIGSGANVLTF. The V call is TRBV27, the J call TRBJ2-6; D uncertain. The germline V gene has CDR1 MNHEY and CDR2 SMNVEV (reference sequence). The CDR3 loop spans 15 amino acids. Trimming left V 2 bases short and J 0 bases short, with 5 bases between.

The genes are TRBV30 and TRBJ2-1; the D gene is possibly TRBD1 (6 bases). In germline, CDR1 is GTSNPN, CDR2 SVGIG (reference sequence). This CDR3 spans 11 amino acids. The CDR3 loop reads CGANQGNEQFF. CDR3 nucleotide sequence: TGTGGCGCTAACCAGGGGAATGAGCAGTTCTTC.

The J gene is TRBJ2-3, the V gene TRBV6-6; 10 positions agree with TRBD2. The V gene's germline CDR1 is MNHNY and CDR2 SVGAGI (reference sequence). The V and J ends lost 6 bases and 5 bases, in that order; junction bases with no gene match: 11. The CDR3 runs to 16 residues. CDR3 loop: CASSPRSGGVVDTQYF. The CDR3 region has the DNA TGTGCCAGCAGCCCCAGGAGCGGGGGGGTTGTAGATACGCAGTATTTT.

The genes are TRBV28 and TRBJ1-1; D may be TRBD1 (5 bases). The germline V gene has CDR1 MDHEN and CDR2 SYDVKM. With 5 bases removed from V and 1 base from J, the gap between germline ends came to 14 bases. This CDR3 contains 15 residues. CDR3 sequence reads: CASSAPQVRNTEAFF. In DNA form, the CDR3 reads TGTGCCAGCAGTGCCCCACAGGTTAGGAACACTGAAGCTTTCTTT.

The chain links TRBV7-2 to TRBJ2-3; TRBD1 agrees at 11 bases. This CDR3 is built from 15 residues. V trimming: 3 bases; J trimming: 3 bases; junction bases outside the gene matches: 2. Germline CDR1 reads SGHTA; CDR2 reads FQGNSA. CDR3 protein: CASSLDRGRTDTQYF. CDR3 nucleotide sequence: TGTGCCAGCAGCTTGGACAGGGGGCGGACAGATACGCAGTATTTT. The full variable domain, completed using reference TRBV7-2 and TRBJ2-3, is GAGVSQSPSNKVTEKGKDVELRCDPISGHTALYWYRQSLGQGLEFLIYFQGNSAPDKSGLPSDRFSAERTGGSVSTLTIQRTQQEDSAVYLCASSLDRGRTDTQYFGPGTRLTVL.

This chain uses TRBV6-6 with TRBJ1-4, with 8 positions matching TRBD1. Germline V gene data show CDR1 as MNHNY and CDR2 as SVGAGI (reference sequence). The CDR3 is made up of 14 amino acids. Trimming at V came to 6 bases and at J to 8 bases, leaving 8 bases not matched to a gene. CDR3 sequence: CASRQTGVREKLFF. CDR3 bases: TGTGCCAGCAGACAGACAGGGGTGCGGGAAAAACTGTTTTTT.

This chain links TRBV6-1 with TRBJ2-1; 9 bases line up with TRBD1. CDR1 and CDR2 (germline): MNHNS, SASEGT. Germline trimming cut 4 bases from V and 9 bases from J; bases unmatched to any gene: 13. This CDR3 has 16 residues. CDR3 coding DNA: TGTGCCAGCAGTGGCCGGGACAGGGTTAATCTGGGTGAGCAGTTCTTC. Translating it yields CASSGRDRVNLGEQFF.

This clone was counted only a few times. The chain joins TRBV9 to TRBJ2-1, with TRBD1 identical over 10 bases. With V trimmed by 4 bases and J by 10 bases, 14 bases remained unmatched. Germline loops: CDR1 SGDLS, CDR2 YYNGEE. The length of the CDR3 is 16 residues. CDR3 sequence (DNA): TGTGCCAGCAGCCCCGATCCGGGACAGGGGCTTCAGGAGCAGTTCTTC. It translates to CASSPDPGQGLQEQFF. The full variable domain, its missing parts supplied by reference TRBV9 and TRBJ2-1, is DSGVTQTPKHLITATGQRVTLRCSPRSGDLSVYWYQQSLDQGLQFLIQYYNGEERAKGNILERFSAQQFPDLHSELNLSSLELGDSALYFCASSPDPGQGLQEQFFGPGTRLTVL.

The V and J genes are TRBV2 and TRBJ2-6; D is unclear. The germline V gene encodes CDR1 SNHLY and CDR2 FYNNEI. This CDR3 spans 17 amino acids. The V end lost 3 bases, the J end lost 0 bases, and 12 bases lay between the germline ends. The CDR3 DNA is TGTGCCAGCAGTGAGGTCAGATTTTCCTCTGGGGCCAACGTCCTGACTTTC. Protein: CASSEVRFSSGANVLTF.

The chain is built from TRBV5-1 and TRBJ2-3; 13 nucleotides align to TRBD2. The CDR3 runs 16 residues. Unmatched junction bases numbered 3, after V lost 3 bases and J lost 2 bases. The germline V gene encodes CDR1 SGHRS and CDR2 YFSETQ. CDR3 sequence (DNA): TGCGCCAGCAGCTCGGGACTAGCGGGGACCACAGATACGCAGTATTTT. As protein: CASSSGLAGTTDTQYF.

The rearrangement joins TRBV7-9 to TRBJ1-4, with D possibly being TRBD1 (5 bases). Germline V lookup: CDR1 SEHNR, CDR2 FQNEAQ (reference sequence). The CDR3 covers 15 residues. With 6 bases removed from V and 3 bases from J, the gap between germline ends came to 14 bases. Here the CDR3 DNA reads TGTGCCAGCAGGCCCTCGGGGCTGTCTAATGAAAAACTGTTTTTT. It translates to CASRPSGLSNEKLFF.

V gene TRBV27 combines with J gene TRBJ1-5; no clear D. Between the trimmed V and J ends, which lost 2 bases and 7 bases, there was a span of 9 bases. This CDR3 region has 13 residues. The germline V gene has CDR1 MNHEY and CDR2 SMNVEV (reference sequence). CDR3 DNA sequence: TGTGCCAGCAGTTTAAACAGTCACCAGCCCCAGCATTTT. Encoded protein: CASSLNSHQPQHF.

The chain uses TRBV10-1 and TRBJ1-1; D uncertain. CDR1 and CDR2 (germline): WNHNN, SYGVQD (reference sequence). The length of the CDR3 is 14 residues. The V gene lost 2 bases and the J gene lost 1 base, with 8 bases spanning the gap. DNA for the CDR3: TGCGCCAGCAGTGAGGGGATTCGGAACACTGAAGCTTTCTTT. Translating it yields CASSEGIRNTEAFF.

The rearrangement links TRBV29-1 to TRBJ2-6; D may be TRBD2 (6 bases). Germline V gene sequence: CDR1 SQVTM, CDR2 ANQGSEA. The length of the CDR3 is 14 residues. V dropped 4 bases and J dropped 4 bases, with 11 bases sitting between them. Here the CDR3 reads CSVGGDGGANVLTF. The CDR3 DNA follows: TGCAGCGTTGGCGGGGACGGAGGGGCCAACGTCCTGACTTTC.